This T cell receptor beta chain was found in a study of control samples from healthy donors and cancer patients. V shed 1 base and J 2 bases; nucleotides not matched to a gene: 6. The CDR3 loop spans 16 amino acids. The germline gives CDR1 LGHNA, CDR2 YNFKEQ. Generated by immunoSEQ multiplex PCR, the TCRdb table keeps only in-frame clones and is missing some. The table lists approximately 50,000 clones, roughly nine tenths of them singletons. Sequencing input: PBMCs. This sequence was found in a man between 25 and 39 years old with colorectal cancer. The chain joins TRBV4-2 to TRBJ2-7, with TRBD1 matching over 9 bases. CDR3 sequence (DNA): TGTGCCAGCAGCCAAGCTCAGGGGACAGGGCCCTACGAGCAGTACTTC. Translated: CASSQAQGTGPYEQYF.